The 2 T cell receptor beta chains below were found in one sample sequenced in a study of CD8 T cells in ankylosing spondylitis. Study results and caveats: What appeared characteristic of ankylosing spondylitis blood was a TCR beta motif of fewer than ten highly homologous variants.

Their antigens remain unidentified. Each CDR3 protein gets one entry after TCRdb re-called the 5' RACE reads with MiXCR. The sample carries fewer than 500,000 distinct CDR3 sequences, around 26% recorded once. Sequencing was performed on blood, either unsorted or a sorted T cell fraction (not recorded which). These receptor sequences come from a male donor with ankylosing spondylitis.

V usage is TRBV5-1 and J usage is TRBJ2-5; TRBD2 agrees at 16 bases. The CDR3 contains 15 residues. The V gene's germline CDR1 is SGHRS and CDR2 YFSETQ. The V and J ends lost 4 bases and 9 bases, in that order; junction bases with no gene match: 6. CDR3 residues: CASSPGTSGRGSQYF. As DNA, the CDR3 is TGCGCCAGCAGCCCTGGGACTAGCGGGAGGGGATCCCAGTACTTC.

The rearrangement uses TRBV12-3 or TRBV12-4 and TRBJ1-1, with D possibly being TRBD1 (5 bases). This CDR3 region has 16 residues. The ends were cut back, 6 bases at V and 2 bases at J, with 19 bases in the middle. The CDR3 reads CASSPGQGRFNTEAFF. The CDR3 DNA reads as TGTGCCAGCAGCCCAGGACAAGGTCGATTTAACACTGAAGCTTTCTTT.